Presented here are 5 T cell receptor beta chains from one specimen sequenced in a study of regulatory T cells in long-lasting Graves disease. Time point in this sample: newly diagnosed GD, antithyroid drugs for less than 3 months. Making the TCR library involved RNA that had been extracted from PBMCs. Building the TCR beta libraries relied on iRepertoire HTBI primers, and CDR3 regions underwent Arm-PCR. A single record per CDR3 protein comes from TCRdb applying MiXCR to the multiplex PCR reads. The data show about 520,000 distinct CDR3 sequences, more than 10% seen once. This same sample was also part of a study on T cells in Graves' hyperthyroidism and ophthalmopathy.

The specimen was peripheral blood mononuclear cells (PBMCs), collected at new diagnosis, from a patient treated with antithyroid drugs. These receptor sequences come from a woman younger than 45 with Graves disease.

The chain has TRBV24-1 and TRBJ2-1; D could derive from TRBD1 or TRBD2 (5 bases each). CDR1 and CDR2 from the germline V gene are KGHDR and SFDVKD. The V end was cut by 5 bases, the J end by 5 bases, with 12 bases between. The CDR3 is made up of 14 amino acids. CDR3 nucleotide sequence: TGTGCCACCAGTGCAAAGGGACGGAACAATGAGCAGTTCTTC. Protein sequence: CATSAKGRNNEQFF.

V is TRBV11-2 and J is TRBJ1-1, with D unclear. CDR3 length: 10 amino acids. Per the germline V gene, CDR1 is SGHAT and CDR2 is FQNNGV. V lost 0 bases and J 11 bases, leaving 4 bases between the germline ends. The CDR3 region has the DNA TGTGCCAGCAGCTTAGAGGTGGCTTTCTTT. Protein: CASSLEVAFF.

This clonotype was detected ten times or more. The chain employs TRBV6-1 and TRBJ2-5; 7 bases are shared with TRBD1. This CDR3 comprises 13 residues. With 5 bases clipped from V and 4 bases from J, the junction kept 4 bases outside the gene matches. CDR1 is MNHNS, CDR2 SASEGT, per germline. DNA of the CDR3: TGTGCCAGCAGTCGTCGGGACAGAGAGACCCAGTACTTC. It encodes CASSRRDRETQYF.

V is TRBV9 and J is TRBJ2-1, with D uncertain. This CDR3 is built from 13 residues. CDR1 is SGDLS, CDR2 YYNGEE, per germline. V was clipped by 0 bases and J by 5 bases, with 6 bases between them. The CDR3 protein is CASSVGPHNEQFF. CDR3 DNA sequence: TGTGCCAGCAGCGTAGGTCCCCACAATGAGCAGTTCTTC.

This clonotype was counted at least ten times. The chain uses TRBV7-8 and TRBJ2-3; 16 bases map to TRBD2. CDR3 length: 16 amino acids. Per germline, CDR1 SGHVS and CDR2 FQNEAQ. Unmatched junction bases numbered 10, after V lost 9 bases and J lost 7 bases. CDR3 nucleotide sequence: TGTGCCAGTCTGGGACTAGCGGGAGGGCCAGCGAATACGCAGTATTTT. It translates to CASLGLAGGPANTQYF.